The present entry profiles one T cell receptor (beta chain) with its context. These data come from a study of Ad26.COV2.S vaccination and SARS-CoV-2 variants. Study background: Enrollment placed the donor in the COV1001 Ad26.COV2.S trial arm. Participants got Ad26.COV2.S intramuscularly, once or twice 56 days apart.

Measured with immunoSEQ multiplex PCR; TCRdb has only the in-frame clones, and not every one. The profile shows about 350,000 clones, roughly 81% of them singletons. Trimming stripped 0 bases from V and 10 bases from J, with 14 bases between. This CDR3 spans 14 amino acids. Germline values: CDR1 SGHRS, CDR2 YFSETQ. Sample treatment: approximately 18 received Ad26.COV2.S at low or high dose, single or two shots; 5 received placebo; per-sample allocation not given. Day 63 after the first injection of vaccine or placebo was the sampling time. SARS-CoV-2 spike from the Wuhan strain was encoded by the vaccine, an Ad26 vector.

Here the sequenced sample was peripheral blood, taken in a trial of Ad26.COV2.S vaccine versus placebo. The genes are TRBV5-1 and TRBJ1-5; no definite D call. The source is a person aged 18-60 years who received the Ad26.COV2.S COVID-19 vaccine or a placebo. This CDR3 reads CASSLVTGAGPQHF. The CDR3 DNA sequence: TGCGCCAGCAGCTTGGTCACCGGAGCGGGACCCCAGCATTTT.